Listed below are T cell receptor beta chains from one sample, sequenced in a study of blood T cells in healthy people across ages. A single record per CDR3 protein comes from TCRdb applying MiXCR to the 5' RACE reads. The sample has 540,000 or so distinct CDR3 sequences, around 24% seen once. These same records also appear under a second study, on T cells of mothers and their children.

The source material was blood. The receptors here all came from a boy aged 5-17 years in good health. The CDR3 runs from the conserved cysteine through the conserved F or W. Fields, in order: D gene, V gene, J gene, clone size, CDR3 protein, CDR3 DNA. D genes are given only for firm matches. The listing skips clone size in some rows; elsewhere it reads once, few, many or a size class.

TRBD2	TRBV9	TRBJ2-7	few	CASSVGTNPYEQYF	TGTGCCAGCAGCGTCGGGACTAACCCCTACGAGCAGTACTTC
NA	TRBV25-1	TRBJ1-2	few	CASSATYLGSYGYTF	TGTGCCAGCAGTGCTACATACCTGGGGAGCTATGGCTACACCTTC
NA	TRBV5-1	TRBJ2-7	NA	CASSISGGAPSSYEQYF	TGCGCCAGCAGCATATCCGGCGGGGCTCCAAGCTCCTACGAGCAGTACTTC
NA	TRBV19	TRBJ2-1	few	CASSIEPLASNEQFF	TGCGCCAGTAGTATAGAACCGCTAGCGAGCAATGAGCAGTTCTTC
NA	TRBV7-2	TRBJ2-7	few	CASSAPFRGTYEQYF	TGTGCCAGCAGCGCCCCCTTTAGGGGGACCTACGAGCAGTACTTC
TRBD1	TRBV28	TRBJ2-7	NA	CASSLSQDRRSYEQYF	TGTGCCAGCAGTTTATCACAGGACAGGCGCTCCTACGAGCAGTACTTC
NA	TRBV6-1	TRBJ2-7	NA	CASSEGLGQYF	TGTGCCAGCAGTGAAGGGTTAGGACAGTACTTC
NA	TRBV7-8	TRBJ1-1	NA	CASSLGRSRGREAFF	TGTGCCAGCAGTTTAGGGCGGTCCCGCGGCCGGGAAGCTTTCTTT
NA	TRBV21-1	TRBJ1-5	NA	CASSKAHFPTPTVKYSNQPQHF	TGTGCCAGCAGCAAAGCGCATTTCCCGACACCGACAGTTAAATATAGCAATCAGCCCCAGCATTTT
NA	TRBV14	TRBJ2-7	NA	CASSLNRANYEQYF	TGTGCCAGCAGCCTTAACCGGGCCAACTACGAGCAGTACTTC
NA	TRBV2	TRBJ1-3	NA	CASSEESRFPGNTIYF	TGTGCCAGCAGTGAAGAAAGCAGATTCCCTGGAAACACCATATATTTT
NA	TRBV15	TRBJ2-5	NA	CATSRLAGETQYF	TGTGCCACCAGCAGACTAGCAGGAGAGACCCAGTACTTC
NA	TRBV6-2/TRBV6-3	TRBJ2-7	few	CASSYDPSSYEQYF	TGTGCCAGCAGCTATGACCCGAGCTCCTACGAGCAGTACTTC
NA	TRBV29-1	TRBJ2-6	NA	CSVFSGSGANVLTF	TGCAGCGTTTTTTCCGGGTCTGGGGCCAACGTCCTGACTTTC
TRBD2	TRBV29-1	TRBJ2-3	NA	CSADPQTSGSTDTQYF	TGCAGCGCCGACCCTCAGACTAGCGGTAGCACAGATACGCAGTATTTT
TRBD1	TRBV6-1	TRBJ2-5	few	CASSSTGGPYQETQYF	TGTGCCAGCAGCTCGACAGGGGGTCCGTACCAAGAGACCCAGTACTTC
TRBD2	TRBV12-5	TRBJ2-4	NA	CATTTDVGGWNIQYF	TGTGCTACCACTACTGACGTCGGGGGGTGGAACATTCAGTACTTC
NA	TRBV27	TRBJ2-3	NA	CASSSRGFTDTQYF	TGTGCCAGCAGTTCTCGGGGGTTCACAGATACGCAGTATTTT
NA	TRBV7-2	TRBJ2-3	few	CASSKQGWFSDTQYF	TGTGCCAGCAGCAAACAGGGATGGTTTTCCGATACGCAGTATTTT
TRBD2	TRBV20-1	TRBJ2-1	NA	CSAAGGAEQFF	TGCAGTGCGGCGGGGGGCGCTGAGCAGTTCTTC